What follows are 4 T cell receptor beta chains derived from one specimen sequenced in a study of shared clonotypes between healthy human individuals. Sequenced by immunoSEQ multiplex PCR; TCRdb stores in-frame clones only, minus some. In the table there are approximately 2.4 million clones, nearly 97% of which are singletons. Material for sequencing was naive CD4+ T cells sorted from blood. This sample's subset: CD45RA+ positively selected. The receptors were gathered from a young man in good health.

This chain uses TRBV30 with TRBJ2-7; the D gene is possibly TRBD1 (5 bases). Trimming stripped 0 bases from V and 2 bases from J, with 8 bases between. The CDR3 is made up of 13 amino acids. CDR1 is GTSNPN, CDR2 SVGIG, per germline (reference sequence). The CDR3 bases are TGTGCCTGGAGTGTTACAGGCACCTACGAGCAGTACTTC. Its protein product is CAWSVTGTYEQYF. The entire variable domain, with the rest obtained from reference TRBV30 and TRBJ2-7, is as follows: SQTIHQWPATLVQPVGSPLSLECTVEGTSNPNLYWYRQAAGRGLQLLFYSVGIGQISSEVPQNLSASRPQDRQFILSSKKLLLSDSGFYLCAWSVTGTYEQYFGPGTRLTVT.

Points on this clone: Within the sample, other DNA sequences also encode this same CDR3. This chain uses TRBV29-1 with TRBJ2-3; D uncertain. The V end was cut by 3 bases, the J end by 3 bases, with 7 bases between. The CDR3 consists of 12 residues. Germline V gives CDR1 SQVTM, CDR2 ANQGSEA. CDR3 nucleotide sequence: TGCAGCGTTGAGGTTGGGACAGATACGCAGTATTTT. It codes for CSVEVGTDTQYF.

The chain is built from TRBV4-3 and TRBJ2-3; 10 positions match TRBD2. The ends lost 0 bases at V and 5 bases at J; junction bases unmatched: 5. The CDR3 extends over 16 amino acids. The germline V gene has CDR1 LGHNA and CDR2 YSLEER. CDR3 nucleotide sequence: TGCGCCAGCAGCCAAGATTTGGTAGCGGGGGGAGATACGCAGTATTTT. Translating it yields CASSQDLVAGGDTQYF.

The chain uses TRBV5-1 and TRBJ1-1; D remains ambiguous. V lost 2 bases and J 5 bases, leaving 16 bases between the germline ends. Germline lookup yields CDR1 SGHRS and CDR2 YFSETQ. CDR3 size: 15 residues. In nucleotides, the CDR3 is TGCGCCAGCAGCTTAATCGAGTCTCTGGGGACTGAAGCTTTCTTT. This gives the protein CASSLIESLGTEAFF.